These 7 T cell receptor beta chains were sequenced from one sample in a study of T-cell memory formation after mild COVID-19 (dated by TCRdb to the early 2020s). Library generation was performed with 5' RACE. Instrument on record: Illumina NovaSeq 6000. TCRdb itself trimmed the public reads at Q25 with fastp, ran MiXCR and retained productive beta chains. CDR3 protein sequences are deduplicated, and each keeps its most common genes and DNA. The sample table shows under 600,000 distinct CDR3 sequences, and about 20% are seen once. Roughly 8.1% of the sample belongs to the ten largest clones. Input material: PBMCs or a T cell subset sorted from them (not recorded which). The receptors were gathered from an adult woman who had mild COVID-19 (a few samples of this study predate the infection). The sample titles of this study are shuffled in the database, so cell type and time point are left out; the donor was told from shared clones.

CDR3 nucleotide sequence: TGCGCCAGCAGCGAGGCCGGGACAGAAGGAAACACCATATATTTT. It is translated as CASSEAGTEGNTIYF. The gene calls are TRBV5-1 and TRBJ1-3; 7 bases are shared with TRBD1. The CDR3 is 15 residues long. After removal of 4 bases from V and 4 bases from J, the junction contained 8 bases not matched to a gene. CDR1 and CDR2 from the germline V gene are SGHRS and YFSETQ.

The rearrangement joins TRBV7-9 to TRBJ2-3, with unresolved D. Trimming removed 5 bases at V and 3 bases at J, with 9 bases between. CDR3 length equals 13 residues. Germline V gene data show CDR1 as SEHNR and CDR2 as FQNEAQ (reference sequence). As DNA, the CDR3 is TGTGCCAGCAGCCGGAGCCTGACAGATACGCAGTATTTT. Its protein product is CASSRSLTDTQYF.

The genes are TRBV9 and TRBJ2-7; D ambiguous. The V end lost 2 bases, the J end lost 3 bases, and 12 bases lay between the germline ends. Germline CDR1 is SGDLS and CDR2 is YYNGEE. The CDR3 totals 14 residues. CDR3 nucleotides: TGTGCCAGCAGCGTTGGCAGTGAGGACTACGAGCAGTACTTC. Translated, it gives CASSVGSEDYEQYF.

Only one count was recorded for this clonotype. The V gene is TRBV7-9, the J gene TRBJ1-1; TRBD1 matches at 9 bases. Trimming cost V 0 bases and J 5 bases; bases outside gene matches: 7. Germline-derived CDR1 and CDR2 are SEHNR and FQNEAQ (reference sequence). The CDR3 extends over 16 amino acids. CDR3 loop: CASSLAWDRAATEAFF. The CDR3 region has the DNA TGTGCCAGCAGCTTAGCTTGGGACAGGGCGGCTACTGAAGCTTTCTTT.

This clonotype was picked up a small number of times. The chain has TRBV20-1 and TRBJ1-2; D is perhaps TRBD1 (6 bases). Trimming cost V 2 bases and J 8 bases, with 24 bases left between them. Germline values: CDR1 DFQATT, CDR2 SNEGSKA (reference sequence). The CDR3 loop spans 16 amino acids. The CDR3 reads CSARLGAGTLGEGYTF. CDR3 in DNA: TGCAGTGCTAGATTGGGGGCCGGGACACTCGGTGAAGGCTACACCTTC.

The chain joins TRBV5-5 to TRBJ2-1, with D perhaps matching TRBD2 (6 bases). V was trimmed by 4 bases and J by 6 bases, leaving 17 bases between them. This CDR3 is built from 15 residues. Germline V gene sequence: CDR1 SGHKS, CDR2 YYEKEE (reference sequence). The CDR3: CASSMGGYRGNEQFF. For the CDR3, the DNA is TGTGCCAGCAGCATGGGAGGATATAGAGGCAATGAGCAGTTCTTC.

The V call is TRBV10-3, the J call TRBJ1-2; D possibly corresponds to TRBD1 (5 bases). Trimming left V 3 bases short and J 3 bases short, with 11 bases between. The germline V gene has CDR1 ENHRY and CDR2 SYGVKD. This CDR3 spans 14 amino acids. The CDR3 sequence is CAISERGMYYGYTF. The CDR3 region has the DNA TGTGCCATCAGTGAAAGGGGAATGTACTATGGCTACACCTTC.